This T cell receptor (beta chain) was observed in a study of blood T cell repertoires in COVID-19. Overall study context: Acute-phase and convalescent COVID-19 samples originated in the United States, Italy and Spain.

As originally analysed: Estimation of nucleated cell counts was performed using reference gene primer amplification. Clones were sequenced by immunoSEQ multiplex PCR, and TCRdb holds only the in-frame ones, with some missing. Clone size and V and J calls were adopted from that table, with D and trimming inferred from the DNA. Among about 200,000 clones listed, approximately 80% were seen once. The CDR3 covers 13 residues. J was trimmed by 3 bases and V by 3 bases; bases with no gene match: 1. Germline lookup yields CDR1 DFQATT and CDR2 SNEGSKA (reference sequence). The rearrangement links TRBV20-1 to TRBJ2-7, with 11 bases lining up with TRBD2. The receptor was isolated from a woman older than 75 with acute or convalescent COVID-19. The specimen sequenced was peripheral blood. CDR3 coding DNA: TGCAGTGCTAGTCTAGCGGGAGGCTACGAGCAGTACTTC. Its translation is CSASLAGGYEQYF.